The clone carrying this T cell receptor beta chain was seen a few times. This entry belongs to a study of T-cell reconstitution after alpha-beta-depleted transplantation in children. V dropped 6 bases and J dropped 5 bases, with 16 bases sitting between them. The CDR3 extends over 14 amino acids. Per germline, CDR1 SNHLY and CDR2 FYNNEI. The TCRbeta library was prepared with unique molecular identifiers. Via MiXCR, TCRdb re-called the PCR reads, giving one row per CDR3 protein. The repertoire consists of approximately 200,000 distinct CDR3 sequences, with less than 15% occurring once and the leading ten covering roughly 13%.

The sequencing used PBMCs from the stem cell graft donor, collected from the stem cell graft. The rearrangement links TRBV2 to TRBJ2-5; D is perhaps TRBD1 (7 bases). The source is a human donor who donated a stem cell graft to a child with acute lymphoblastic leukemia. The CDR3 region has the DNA TGTGCCAGCAGCGCGGGACAGCTGGACGAGACCCAGTACTTC. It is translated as CASSAGQLDETQYF.